The sequence of this T cell receptor (beta chain) was determined in a study of blood T cell repertoires in COVID-19. Study in general: T cells, B-cell-depleted T cells, or PBMCs supplied cDNA or gDNA.

J lost 6 bases, V lost 7 bases, and 9 bases had no gene match. The CDR3 is made up of 14 amino acids. CDR1 is SGHRS and CDR2 is YFSETQ in the germline V gene. Residents of about two dozen US areas, aged about 18 to 95 years, made up the participants. Data came from immunoSEQ multiplex PCR; TCRdb stores just in-frame clones and leaves some out. Of about 250,000 clones in the sample, about 85% are singletons; the top ten hold about 6.9%. The sample taken for sequencing was PBMCs or T cells enriched from blood (not recorded which). The chain is built from TRBV5-1 and TRBJ2-3; TRBD2 matches at 9 bases. This sequence was found in a woman aged 30 to 39 with acute COVID-19. CDR3 residues: CASEGGGARDTQYF. The CDR3 coding sequence is TGCGCCAGCGAGGGCGGGGGGGCCCGTGATACGCAGTATTTT.